In this sample, the clone carrying this TCR beta chain turned up once. Its target is unknown. One end of the junction fails to match germline, which may point to a read error. The CDR3 runs 17 residues. The V gene's germline CDR1 is SGHAT and CDR2 FQNNGV. Each 20-30 mg portion of unsorted bulk tissue served as the source for co-extraction of RNA and DNA. The data derive from a study of tumor-infiltrating lymphocytes in primary liver carcinoma. General observations from the study: Tumors reached a significantly greater top-250-clone fraction than blood did (p = 0.039). Only about 8-25% of top clones were detected in all five tumor regions.

A constant-region primer served to make TCR beta cDNA from about 0.5 ug total RNA. Slightly modified ARM-PCR served as the procedure for the TCR beta libraries. These libraries came from three rounds of nested multiplex PCR. Forward primers for TRBV1-TRBV30 and a C-beta reverse primer served the first two PCR rounds, at about 9 cycles each. TCRdb analysed the multiplex PCR reads with MiXCR anew, one entry per CDR3 protein. Of about 64,000 distinct CDR3 sequences listed, over 60% are singletons. Sequences were obtained from liver tumor tissue from sampling region 4. Subset defined: tumor region T4, right-lateral pole. The sequence came from a man in his forties with primary liver carcinoma and hepatitis B virus infection. The chain has TRBV11-2 and TRBJ2-2; possibly TRBD2 for D (6 bases). The DNA of the CDR3 is TGTGCCATCAGCTTACCATCAGGAGGGGCGAACACCTGGGAGCTGTTTTTT. Translation: CAISLPSGGANTWELFF.